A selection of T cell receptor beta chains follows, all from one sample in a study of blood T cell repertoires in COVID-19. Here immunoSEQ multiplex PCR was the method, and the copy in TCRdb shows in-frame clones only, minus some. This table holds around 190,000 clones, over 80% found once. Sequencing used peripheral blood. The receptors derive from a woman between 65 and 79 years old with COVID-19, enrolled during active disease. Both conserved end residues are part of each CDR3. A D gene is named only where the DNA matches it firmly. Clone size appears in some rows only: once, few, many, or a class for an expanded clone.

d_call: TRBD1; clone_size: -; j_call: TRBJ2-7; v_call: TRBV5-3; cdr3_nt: TGTGCCAGAAGCCCGCCTCACAGGGGGCTCCAATACGAGCAGTACTTC; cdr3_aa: CARSPPHRGLQYEQYF
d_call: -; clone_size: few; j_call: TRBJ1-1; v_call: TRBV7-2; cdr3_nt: TGTGCCAGCAGCCCCAACCCTACAGGGAACACTGAAGCTTTCTTT; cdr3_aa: CASSPNPTGNTEAFF
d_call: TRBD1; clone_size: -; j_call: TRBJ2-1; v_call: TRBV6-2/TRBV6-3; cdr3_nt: TGTGCCAGCAGTGATCCGACAGGGGCTGGCAATGAGCAGTTCTTC; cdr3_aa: CASSDPTGAGNEQFF
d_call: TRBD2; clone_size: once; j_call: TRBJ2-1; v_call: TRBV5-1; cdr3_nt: TGCGCCAGCAGCCCGGGGGGGACTAGCGGGAGGTTGGAGCAGTTCTTC; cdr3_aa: CASSPGGTSGRLEQFF
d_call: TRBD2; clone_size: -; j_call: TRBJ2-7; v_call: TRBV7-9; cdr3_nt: TGTGCCAGCCGCGAATGGGCTAGCGGCTACGAGCAGTACTTC; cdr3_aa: CASREWASGYEQYF
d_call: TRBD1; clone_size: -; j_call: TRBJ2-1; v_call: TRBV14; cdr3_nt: TGTGCCAGCAGCCCTCTGGAGCGACAGGGCAGATACAATGAGCAGTTCTTC; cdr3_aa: CASSPLERQGRYNEQFF
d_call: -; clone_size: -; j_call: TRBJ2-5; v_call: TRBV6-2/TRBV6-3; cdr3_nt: TGTGCCAGCAGTTACCAGGCTACCCCAGGGACCCAGTACTTC; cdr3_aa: CASSYQATPGTQYF
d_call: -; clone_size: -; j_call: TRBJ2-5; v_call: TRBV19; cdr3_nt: TGTGCCAGTACCTCCCAATGGGGCTTGGACAAGACCCAGTACTTC; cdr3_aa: CASTSQWGLDKTQYF
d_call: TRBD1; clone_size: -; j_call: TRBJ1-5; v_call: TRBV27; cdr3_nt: TGTGCCAGCGCCAGGGGGCAGGGTGAACTGAGCAATCAGCCCCAGCATTTT; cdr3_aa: CASARGQGELSNQPQHF
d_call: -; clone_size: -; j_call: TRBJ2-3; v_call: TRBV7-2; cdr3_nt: TGTGCCAGCAGCTTAGCGGCTGTGGATACGCAGTATTTT; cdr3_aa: CASSLAAVDTQYF
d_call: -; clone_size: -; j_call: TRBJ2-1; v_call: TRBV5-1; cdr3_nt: TGCGCCAGCAGCTCGATCCTATTGAATGAGCAGTTCTTC; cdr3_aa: CASSSILLNEQFF
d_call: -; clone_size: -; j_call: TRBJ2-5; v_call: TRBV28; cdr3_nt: TGTGCCAGCAGTTTAGCCGGGAAGGCCTCGCAAGAGACCCAGTACTTC; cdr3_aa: CASSLAGKASQETQYF
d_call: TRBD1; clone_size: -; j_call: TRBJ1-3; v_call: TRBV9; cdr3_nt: TGTGCCAGCAGCGTAGGAAGTTATACAGGGGGCAAGGCTGGAAACACCATATATTTT; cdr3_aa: CASSVGSYTGGKAGNTIYF
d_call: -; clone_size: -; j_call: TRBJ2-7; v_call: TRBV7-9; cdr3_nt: TGTGCCAGCAGCTTACGGGGTACCCCCGGCGAGCAGTACTTC; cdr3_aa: CASSLRGTPGEQYF
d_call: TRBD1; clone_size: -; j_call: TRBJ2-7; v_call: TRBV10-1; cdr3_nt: TGCGCCAGCAGTGGGTCAGGGGGCGGCGGACCCTACGAGCAGTACTTC; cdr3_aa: CASSGSGGGGPYEQYF
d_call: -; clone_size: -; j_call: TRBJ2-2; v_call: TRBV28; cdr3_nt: TGTGCCAGCAGAACCGGGACTCCACGCGCGAACACCGGGGAGCTGTTTTTT; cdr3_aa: CASRTGTPRANTGELFF
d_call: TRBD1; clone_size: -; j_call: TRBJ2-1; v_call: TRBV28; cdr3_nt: TGTGCCAGCAAAAAAGGGACAGTACGATACAATGAGCAGTTCTTC; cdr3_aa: CASKKGTVRYNEQFF
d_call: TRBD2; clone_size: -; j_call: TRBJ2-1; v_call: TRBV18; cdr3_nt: TGTGCCAGCTCACCACCGTCCGGGACTAGCGGTTACAATGAGCAGTTCTTC; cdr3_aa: CASSPPSGTSGYNEQFF
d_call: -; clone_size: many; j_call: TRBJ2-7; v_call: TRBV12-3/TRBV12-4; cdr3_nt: TGTGCCAGCAGTCGTGGAGCGCTCGAGCAGTACTTC; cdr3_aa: CASSRGALEQYF
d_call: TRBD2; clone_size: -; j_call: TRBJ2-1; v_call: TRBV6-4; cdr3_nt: TGTGCCAGCAGTGCAAGACTAGCGGGACCCTACAATGAGCAGTTCTTC; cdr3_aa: CASSARLAGPYNEQFF
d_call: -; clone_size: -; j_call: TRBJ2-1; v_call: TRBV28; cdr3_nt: TGTGCCAGCAGTACTCTCCGGGGGGACACCAATGAGCAGTTCTTC; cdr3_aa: CASSTLRGDTNEQFF
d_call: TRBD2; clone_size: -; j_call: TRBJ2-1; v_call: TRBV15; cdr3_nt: TGTGCCACCAGCAGCGTGACTAGCGGGAGGTACAATGAGCAGTTCTTC; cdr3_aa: CATSSVTSGRYNEQFF
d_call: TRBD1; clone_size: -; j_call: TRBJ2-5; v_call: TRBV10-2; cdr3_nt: TGCGCCAGCAGTGGGCCCGGGACAGGGGTAGAGACCCAGTACTTC; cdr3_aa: CASSGPGTGVETQYF
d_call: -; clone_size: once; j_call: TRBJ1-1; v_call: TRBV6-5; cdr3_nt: TGTGCCAGCAGTAAACCAGGGGTGATGGGGACTGAAGCTTTCTTT; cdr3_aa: CASSKPGVMGTEAFF
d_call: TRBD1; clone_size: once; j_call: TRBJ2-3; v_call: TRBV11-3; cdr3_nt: TGTGCCAGCAGTCGCGGGACAGGGCTACGAGAAGATACGCAGTATTTT; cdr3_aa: CASSRGTGLREDTQYF
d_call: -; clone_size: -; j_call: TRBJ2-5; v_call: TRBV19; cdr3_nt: TGTGCCAGTAGTATCACAGGGCAAGAGACCCAGTACTTC; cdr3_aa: CASSITGQETQYF
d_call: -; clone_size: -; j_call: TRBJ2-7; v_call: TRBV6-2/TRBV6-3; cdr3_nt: TGTGCCAGCAGTTTTGGGCAGGGCGCGTCCTACGAGCAGTACTTC; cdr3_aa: CASSFGQGASYEQYF
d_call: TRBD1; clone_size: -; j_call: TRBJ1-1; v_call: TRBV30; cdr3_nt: TGTGCCTGGAGCGGACAGGGGGACACTGAAGCTTTCTTT; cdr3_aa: CAWSGQGDTEAFF
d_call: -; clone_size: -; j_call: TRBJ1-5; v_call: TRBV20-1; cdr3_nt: TGCAGTGCTAGTCCTGGGGCGCTCAATCAGCCCCAGCATTTT; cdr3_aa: CSASPGALNQPQHF
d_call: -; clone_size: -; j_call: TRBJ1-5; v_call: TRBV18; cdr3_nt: TGTGCCAGCTCATCAGGTTCGGATCAGCCCCAGCATTTT; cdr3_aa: CASSSGSDQPQHF
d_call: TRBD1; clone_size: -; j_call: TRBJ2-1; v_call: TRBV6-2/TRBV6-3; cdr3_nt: TGTGCCAGCAGTTACTCCGGACAGGATGAGCAGTTCTTC; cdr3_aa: CASSYSGQDEQFF
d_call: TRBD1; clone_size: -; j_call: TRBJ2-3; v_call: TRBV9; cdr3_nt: TGTGCCAGCAGCGTAGCGGGGACAGGACTAACAGATACGCAGTATTTT; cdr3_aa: CASSVAGTGLTDTQYF
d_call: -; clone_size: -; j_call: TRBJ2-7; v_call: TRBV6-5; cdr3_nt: TGTGCCAGCGGTCGACAGGCTTACGAGCAGTACTTC; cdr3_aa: CASGRQAYEQYF
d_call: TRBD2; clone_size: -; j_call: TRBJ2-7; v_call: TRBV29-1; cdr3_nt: TGCAGCGTAAGACTAGCGGGAGGGCCCTACGAGCAGTACTTC; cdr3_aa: CSVRLAGGPYEQYF
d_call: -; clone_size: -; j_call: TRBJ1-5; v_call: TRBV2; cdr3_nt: TGTGCCAGCAGTGAAGTGGGGGGTAGGGGCAATCAGCCCCAGCATTTT; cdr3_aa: CASSEVGGRGNQPQHF
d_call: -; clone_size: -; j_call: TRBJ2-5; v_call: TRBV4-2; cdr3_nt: TGTGCCAGCAGCCAAGGGGAGGCGTCCGGGGCCCAAGAGACCCAGTACTTC; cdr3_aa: CASSQGEASGAQETQYF
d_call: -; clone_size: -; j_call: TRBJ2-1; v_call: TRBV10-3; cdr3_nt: TGTGCCACGCGCGGGACTGGCCCCTACAATGAGCAGTTCTTC; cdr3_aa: CATRGTGPYNEQFF
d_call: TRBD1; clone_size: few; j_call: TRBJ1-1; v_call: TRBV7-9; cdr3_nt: TGTGCCAGCAGCTTAGCAGGGGGCAATGAAGCTTTCTTT; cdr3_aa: CASSLAGGNEAFF
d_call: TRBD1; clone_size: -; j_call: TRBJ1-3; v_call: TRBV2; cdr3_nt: TGTGCCAGCAGTGAAATGGGACAGGGTACCATATATTTT; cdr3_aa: CASSEMGQGTIYF
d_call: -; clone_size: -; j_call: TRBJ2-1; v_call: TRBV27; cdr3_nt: TGTGCCAGCAGTTTATTGGCCGGGATTCGCTACAATGAGCAGTTCTTC; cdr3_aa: CASSLLAGIRYNEQFF
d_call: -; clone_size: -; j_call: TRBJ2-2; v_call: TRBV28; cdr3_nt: TGTGCCAGCAGTTTTGTCTATACCGGGGAGCTGTTTTTT; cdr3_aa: CASSFVYTGELFF
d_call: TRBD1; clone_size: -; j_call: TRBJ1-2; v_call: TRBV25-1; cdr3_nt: TGTGCCAGCACCCGGACAGGCTATGGCTACACCTTC; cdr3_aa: CASTRTGYGYTF
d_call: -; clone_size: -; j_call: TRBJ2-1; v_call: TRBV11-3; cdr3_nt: TGTGCCAGCAGCTTAGTTGGGACACCCCGCCATGAGCAGTTCTTC; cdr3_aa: CASSLVGTPRHEQFF
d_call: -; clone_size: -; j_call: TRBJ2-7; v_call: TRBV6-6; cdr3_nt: TGTGCCAGCAGTTACTCGAGAGTGGACAAGCTCTACGAGCAGTACTTC; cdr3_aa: CASSYSRVDKLYEQYF